The 20 T cell receptor beta chains below come from one sample, sequenced in a study of blood T cells in healthy people across ages. With a J-beta primer mix and a sample-barcoded 5' primer, a second PCR ran about 7 to 11 cycles. One entry per CDR3 protein results from TCRdb running MiXCR on the 5' RACE reads. The sample holds approximately 900,000 distinct CDR3 sequences, roughly 52% seen once. The sample was blood. These receptors originate from a man aged 30-40 years in good health.

With regard to this clonotype: With a much larger clone just one base away, this may be a read error. The V call is TRBV20-1, the J call TRBJ2-3; TRBD2 is a possible D gene (5 bases). V was shortened by 6 bases and J by 4 bases, with 17 bases between the two germline ends. This CDR3 is built from 14 residues. CDR1 and CDR2 from the germline V gene are DFQATT and SNEGSKA (reference sequence). The CDR3 is CSAGASSSPDTQYF. CDR3 coding DNA: TGCAGTGCGGGAGCGAGTAGTTCCCCAGATACGCAGTATTTT.

This chain joins TRBV6-2 or TRBV6-3 and TRBJ1-2; TRBD1 agrees at 7 bases. The germline V gene has CDR1 MNHEY and CDR2 SVGEGT. The V segment lost 6 bases and the J segment 2 bases; nucleotides outside the gene matches: 6. The CDR3 spans 14 residues. In DNA, the CDR3 is TGTGCCAGCAGGGAGATGACAGGGAACTATGGCTACACCTTC. Its translation is CASREMTGNYGYTF.

As to this clonotype: The junction departs from the called germline gene at one end, perhaps through a read error. The chain employs TRBV6-5 and TRBJ2-4; the match to TRBD1 covers 10 bases. The J call may be wrong; the DNA end is better matched by TRBJ2-7. Per the germline V gene, CDR1 is MNHEY and CDR2 is SVGAGI. The CDR3 is 14 residues long. CDR3 sequence reads: CAGSIGTGEYEQYF. In DNA form, the CDR3 reads TGTGCCGGCAGTATAGGGACAGGGGAGTACGAGCAGTACTTC.

With respect to this clonotype: The junction departs from germline at one end; a sequencing error may be responsible. The rearrangement joins TRBV10-3 to TRBJ2-1, with TRBD1 matching 9 bases. CDR1 and CDR2 from the germline V gene are ENHRY and SYGVKD. The CDR3 consists of 14 residues. CDR3 amino acids: CASSAGTGINEQFF. CDR3 coding DNA: TGTGCCAGCAGTGCCGGGACAGGGATCAATGAGCAGTTCTTC.

V and J are TRBV29-1 and TRBJ2-7; D not certain. V shed 7 bases and J shed 5 bases, with 18 bases lying between them. The CDR3 covers 13 residues. CDR1 SQVTM and CDR2 ANQGSEA come from the germline V gene. The CDR3 sequence: CSAQKDETHEQYF. DNA for the CDR3: TGCAGCGCCCAAAAGGACGAAACCCACGAGCAGTACTTC.

The rearrangement uses TRBV20-1 and TRBJ2-5; D remains ambiguous. The closer fit of TRBJ2-7 to the DNA end suggests the J call may be wrong. This CDR3 is built from 14 residues. Germline values: CDR1 DFQATT, CDR2 SNEGSKA (reference sequence). The CDR3 is CSAPRPPNSYEQYF. CDR3 DNA sequence: TGCAGTGCCCCAAGGCCCCCCAACTCCTACGAGCAGTACTTC.

The V and J genes are TRBV4-2 and TRBJ2-1, with TRBD2 matching over 10 bases. The J call may not be correct, given that the DNA end is closer to TRBJ2-7. The germline V gene has CDR1 LGHNA and CDR2 YNFKEQ. This CDR3 is built from 19 residues. CDR3 in amino acids: CASSRDRSGGLNSYNEQYF. CDR3 DNA: TGTGCCAGCAGCCGAGACCGTAGCGGGGGGCTAAACTCCTACAATGAGCAGTACTTC.

This chain connects TRBV3-1 to TRBJ2-3; D might be TRBD2 (5 bases). Trimming took off 1 base at V and 7 bases at J, with 21 bases between the two ends. Germline assignment: CDR1 LGHDT and CDR2 YNNKEL (reference sequence). The CDR3 sequence is 17 residues long. The CDR3: CASSQGAARPAGNTQYF. The DNA of the CDR3 is TGTGCCAGCAGCCAAGGCGCCGCGCGGCCGGCCGGGAATACGCAGTATTTT.

This clonotype appeared a few times. J is TRBJ2-5 and V is TRBV4-3; TRBD2 might be the D (5 bases). The CDR3 is 15 amino acids. Germline-derived CDR1 and CDR2 are LGHNA and YSLEER. Between the trimmed V and J ends, which lost 1 base and 1 base, there was a span of 10 bases. The CDR3 region is CASSQGGWGQETQYF. DNA for the CDR3: TGCGCCAGCAGCCAAGGCGGGTGGGGCCAAGAGACCCAGTACTTC.

This clonotype came up a few times. The gene calls are TRBV4-1 and TRBJ1-5; a weak D match, TRBD1 (6 bases). The length of the CDR3 is 15 residues. With 4 bases removed from V and 5 bases from J, the gap between germline ends came to 15 bases. The germline V gene has CDR1 MGHRA and CDR2 YSYEKL. As DNA, the CDR3 is TGCGCCAGCAGCCCCTCGGGGGGCGCAGATCAGCCCCAGCATTTT. It codes for CASSPSGGADQPQHF.

The chain recombines TRBV29-1 with TRBJ1-6, with TRBD1 identical over 8 bases. The CDR3 contains 15 residues. J gave up 0 bases and V 6 bases, and 4 bases lay outside the gene matches. Germline lookup yields CDR1 SQVTM and CDR2 ANQGSEA. CDR3 sequence (DNA): TGCAGCGTGAGACAGGGGAGCTCCTATAATTCACCCCTCCACTTT. It yields the protein CSVRQGSSYNSPLHF.

This clonotype was counted a few times. The rearrangement uses TRBV3-1 and TRBJ1-2; 7 bases match TRBD1. Germline V gene data show CDR1 as LGHDT and CDR2 as YNNKEL (reference sequence). The CDR3 loop spans 15 amino acids. Germline trimming cut 0 bases from V and 4 bases from J; bases unmatched to any gene: 5. The chain's CDR3 is CASSQDYWDSYGYTF. The CDR3 DNA reads TGTGCCAGCAGCCAAGACTATTGGGACAGCTATGGCTACACCTTC.

V and J are TRBV10-2 and TRBJ2-5, with TRBD1 matching over 7 bases. The CDR3 runs to 14 residues. Germline CDR1 reads WSHSY; CDR2 reads SAAADI. After removal of 8 bases from V and 1 base from J, the junction contained 7 bases not matched to a gene. CDR3 amino acids: CASAVGTVQETQYF. CDR3 DNA sequence: TGCGCCAGCGCTGTGGGGACAGTCCAAGAGACCCAGTACTTC.

The rearrangement links TRBV4-1 to TRBJ2-3, with 9 positions matching TRBD1. CDR3 length: 17 amino acids. The V segment lost 0 bases and the J segment 3 bases; nucleotides outside the gene matches: 7. Germline loops: CDR1 MGHRA, CDR2 YSYEKL. In DNA, the CDR3 is TGCGCCAGCAGCCAAGATCGGGGACAGGGATGGACAGATACGCAGTATTTT. Translating it yields CASSQDRGQGWTDTQYF.

The V call is TRBV20-1, the J call TRBJ2-3; TRBD2 matches 8 bases. The V gene's germline CDR1 is DFQATT and CDR2 SNEGSKA (reference sequence). V lost 1 base, J lost 3 bases, and 9 bases stayed unmatched. The CDR3 has 16 amino acids. The CDR3 is CSARVDLAGKTDTQYF. DNA for the CDR3: TGCAGTGCTAGAGTAGACTTAGCGGGGAAAACAGATACGCAGTATTTT.

This clonotype was seen a few times. This chain joins TRBV6-5 and TRBJ2-7, with 7 nucleotides matching TRBD1. The V gene's germline CDR1 is MNHEY and CDR2 SVGAGI. This CDR3 is built from 14 residues. The junction had 3 bases not matched to a gene; V was cut back by 2 bases and J by 2 bases. The CDR3 reads CASSYTGQPYEQYF. The CDR3 nucleotides are TGTGCCAGCAGTTACACGGGACAGCCCTACGAGCAGTACTTC.

Worth noting for this clonotype: Being one base from a much bigger clone, this may be a read error. The V gene is TRBV7-2, the J gene TRBJ1-5; tentative D call: TRBD1 (5 bases). V shed 7 bases and J shed 6 bases, with 13 bases lying between them. The germline V gene has CDR1 SGHTA and CDR2 FQGNSA. This CDR3 contains 13 residues. The CDR3 DNA follows: TGTGCCAGCACCTGTAACGGGGGTCAGCCCCAGCATTTT. It encodes CASTCNGGQPQHF. Full variable domain (rest looked up from reference TRBV7-2 and TRBJ1-5): GAGVSQSPSNKVTEKGKDVELRCDPISGHTALYWYRQSLGQGLEFLIYFQGNSAPDKSGLPSDRFSAERTGGSVSTLTIQRTQQEDSAVYLCASTCNGGQPQHFGDGTRLSIL.

There are a few counts of this clonotype. The rearrangement links TRBV6-2 or TRBV6-3 to TRBJ2-5, with 7 bases identical to TRBD1. CDR1 MNHEY and CDR2 SVGEGT come from the germline V gene. V shed 2 bases and J 1 base; nucleotides not matched to a gene: 4. The CDR3 runs to 15 residues. CDR3 region: CASSYEWDSQETQYF. DNA for the CDR3: TGTGCCAGCAGTTACGAATGGGACAGCCAAGAGACCCAGTACTTC.

This clonotype was counted only a few times. V usage is TRBV25-1 and J usage is TRBJ2-7, with D tentatively TRBD1 (6 bases). V lost 6 bases and J lost 5, with 14 bases in between. CDR1 is MGHDK, CDR2 SYGVNS, per germline. This CDR3 region has 13 residues. In nucleotides, the CDR3 is TGTGCCAGCAGAGGGATTTACAGGGACGAGCAGTACTTC. Translation gives CASRGIYRDEQYF.

CDR3 in amino acids: CASSPAARSYNSPLHF. CDR3 coding DNA: TGTGCCAGCAGCCCGGCGGCCAGATCCTATAATTCACCCCTCCACTTT. The chain employs TRBV7-8 and TRBJ1-6; D unresolved. CDR3 length: 16 amino acids. The germline gives CDR1 SGHVS, CDR2 FQNEAQ. Between the trimmed V and J ends, which lost 5 bases and 1 base, there was a span of 12 bases.